This T cell receptor beta chain was identified in a study of cytomegalovirus exposure and HLA in healthy donors. Study-level findings and limits: Presence/absence analyses assumed roughly uniform sequencing depth across donors, which may not hold.

Donors were ostensibly healthy at sampling, although undocumented immune exposures were probable. Use of 60 Vbeta and 13 Jbeta primers characterized the PCR. Sequencing used immunoSEQ multiplex PCR; TCRdb keeps in-frame clones, though not all of them. The sample holds about 150,000 clones, around four fifths seen once. As regards this clone: The antigen is not known.

The receptor comes from a woman between 45 and 60 years old in good health and CMV-seropositive. The sample consisted of PBMCs.

The CDR3 DNA reads TGTGCCAGCAGTGCCTCGACAGGGCCTAACTATGGCTACACCTTC. It encodes CASSASTGPNYGYTF. The chain is built from TRBV6-4 and TRBJ1-2; 7 bases map to TRBD1. V lost 4 bases and J lost 0; bases outside the gene matches: 5. Germline CDR1 MRHNA, CDR2 SNTAGT. The CDR3 runs to 15 residues.